This entry lists 23 T cell receptor beta chains sequenced from one sample in a study of beta chain features in type 1 diabetes. TCRB transcripts that were expressed got sequenced, as all of the isolated RNA had been reverse transcribed. The protocol was immunoSEQ multiplex PCR, while the TCRdb copy is restricted to in-frame clones and leaves out a portion. The profile shows 110,000 to 150,000 clones, 9.7% of them singletons. Sequencing input: central memory CD4+ T cells from blood. These receptors were obtained from a woman aged 40 to 49 in good health.

The chain is built from TRBV11-2 and TRBJ1-6; possible D gene TRBD1, 6 bases. This CDR3 has 13 amino acids. With 6 bases removed from V and 9 bases from J, the gap between germline ends came to 12 bases. Germline CDR1 reads SGHAT; CDR2 reads FQNNGV. The CDR3 spells CASSLQGASPLHF. The CDR3 bases are TGTGCCAGCAGTCTACAGGGAGCTTCACCCCTCCACTTT.

This clone showed up just a few times. CDR3 sequence reads: CASSLGLPNTEAFF. Written as DNA, the CDR3 is TGCGCCAGCAGCTTGGGACTGCCGAACACTGAAGCTTTCTTT. The chain combines TRBV5-1 with TRBJ1-1; D call uncertain. In germline, CDR1 is SGHRS, CDR2 YFSETQ. Trimming removed 0 bases at V and 1 base at J, with 7 bases between. The CDR3 runs 14 residues. Full variable domain (outside the CDR3, taken from reference TRBV5-1 and TRBJ1-1): KAGVTQTPRYLIKTRGQQVTLSCSPISGHRSVSWYQQTPGQGLQFLFEYFSETQRNKGNFPGRFSGRQFSNSRSEMNVSTLELGDSALYLCASSLGLPNTEAFFGQGTRLTVV.

This clone appeared a few times. V usage is TRBV11-2 and J usage is TRBJ1-6; D is perhaps TRBD1 (5 bases). Looked up from germline, CDR1 is SGHAT and CDR2 is FQNNGV. The CDR3 is 14 amino acids. Trimming stripped 5 bases from V and 9 bases from J, with 14 bases between. CDR3 region: CASSGDQGLSPLHF. CDR3 sequence (DNA): TGTGCCAGCAGCGGAGATCAGGGTCTTTCACCCCTCCACTTT.

V is TRBV6-5 and J is TRBJ1-2; the D is unclear. The CDR3 consists of 12 residues. From germline, CDR1 is MNHEY and CDR2 SVGAGI. V lost 4 bases and J lost 5, with 8 bases in between. The CDR3 nucleotides are TGTGCCAGCAGTTCGGGGTGGTATGGCTACACCTTC. The encoded protein is CASSSGWYGYTF.

This clone was detected many times. The chain has TRBV2 and TRBJ2-3; 16 bases fit TRBD2. The J segment lost 7 bases and the V segment lost 8 bases, leaving 6 bases of the junction unmatched. The germline CDR1 and CDR2 sequences are SNHLY and FYNNEI. The CDR3 contains 15 residues. In DNA form, the CDR3 reads TGTGCCAGCTCTGGGACTAGCGGGGGGGGAAATACGCAGTATTTT. Translation gives CASSGTSGGGNTQYF.

There are a few counts of this clone. The gene calls are TRBV29-1 and TRBJ2-7; 10 positions agree with TRBD1. Unmatched junction bases numbered 13, after V lost 7 bases and J lost 7 bases. Germline CDR1 and CDR2: SQVTM and ANQGSEA. This CDR3 is built from 14 residues. The CDR3 loop reads CSALPGQGTEEQYF. CDR3 coding DNA: TGCAGCGCACTCCCGGGACAGGGGACGGAGGAGCAGTACTTC.

This clone has a handful of counts. The chain recombines TRBV6-1 with TRBJ1-6; possibly TRBD1 for D (6 bases). V was cut by 3 bases and J by 6 bases, with 12 bases left in between. From germline, CDR1 is MNHNS and CDR2 SASEGT. CDR3 size: 15 residues. CDR3 coding DNA: TGTGCCAGCAGTGAGTCCCGACAGGTTAATTCACCCCTCCACTTT. Its translation is CASSESRQVNSPLHF.

This chain connects TRBV29-1 to TRBJ1-1, with D possibly being TRBD1 (5 bases). The CDR3 length is 11 residues. Germline V gene data show CDR1 as SQVTM and CDR2 as ANQGSEA. The ends were cut back, 8 bases at V and 13 bases at J, with 20 bases in the middle. The CDR3 sequence: CSFFLGGNGFF. In DNA, the CDR3 is TGCAGCTTCTTTTTGGGGGGTAATGGTTTCTTT.

The J gene is TRBJ2-2, the V gene TRBV11-3, with TRBD1 matching 10 bases. The germline V gene encodes CDR1 SGHNT and CDR2 YENEEA. V was pared by 4 bases and J by 6 bases, with 8 bases of the junction left unmatched. The CDR3 runs to 16 residues. The CDR3 sequence: CASSCRDRGPPGELFF. The CDR3 nucleotides are TGTGCCAGCAGCTGCCGGGACAGGGGTCCCCCCGGGGAGCTGTTTTTT.

The rearrangement uses TRBV2 and TRBJ2-2; D possibly corresponds to TRBD2 (6 bases). Germline CDR1 and CDR2: SNHLY and FYNNEI. Deletions cut 5 bases from V and 1 base from J, with 11 bases between. The CDR3 totals 15 residues. This CDR3 reads CASSRDSRNTGELFF. CDR3 coding DNA: TGTGCCAGCAGTAGGGACTCGAGGAACACCGGGGAGCTGTTTTTT.

The CDR3 DNA is TGCAGCGTTGCCAGGGCCGTCTATGGCTACACCTTC. It is translated as CSVARAVYGYTF. V usage is TRBV29-1 and J usage is TRBJ1-2; perhaps TRBD1 as D (5 bases). The germline gives CDR1 SQVTM, CDR2 ANQGSEA. The CDR3 runs 12 residues. V shed 4 bases and J shed 4 bases, with 10 bases lying between them.

This clone was counted a single time. The chain links TRBV7-6 to TRBJ2-3; weak D call: TRBD2 (6 bases). The CDR3 is 15 amino acids. Trimming took off 0 bases at V and 5 bases at J, with 12 bases between the two ends. From germline, CDR1 is SGHVS and CDR2 FNYEAQ. CDR3 coding DNA: TGTGCCAGCAGCTTAGCCCCTAGCGTTGGAGATACGCAGTATTTT. Protein product: CASSLAPSVGDTQYF.

The chain couples TRBV18 to TRBJ2-7; D call uncertain. Per the germline V gene, CDR1 is KGHSH and CDR2 is LQKENI. Trimming removed 5 bases at V and 0 bases at J, with 14 bases between. CDR3 length: 15 residues. The CDR3 nucleotides read TGTGCCAGCTCAATACGAGTAGGAGCCTCCTACGAGCAGTACTTC. Translated, it gives CASSIRVGASYEQYF. The entire variable domain, with the rest obtained from reference TRBV18 and TRBJ2-7, is as follows: NAGVMQNPRHLVRRRGQEARLRCSPMKGHSHVYWYRQLPEEGLKFMVYLQKENIIDESGMPKERFSAEFPKEGPSILRIQQVVRGDSAAYFCASSIRVGASYEQYFGPGTRLTVT.

This clone was counted only a few times. The DNA of the CDR3 is TGCGCCAGCAGCTATGGGAGAGATACGCAGTATTTT. Residues: CASSYGRDTQYF. The J gene is TRBJ2-3, the V gene TRBV5-1, with a tentative D call TRBD2 (5 bases). V was clipped by 3 bases and J by 5 bases, with 7 bases between them. The CDR3 is 12 amino acids. Germline V lookup: CDR1 SGHRS, CDR2 YFSETQ.

V and J are TRBV6-5 and TRBJ2-5, with no clear D. The CDR3 totals 11 residues. Germline V gene lookup returns CDR1 MNHEY and CDR2 SVGAGI. Trimming cost V 6 bases and J 5 bases, with 7 bases left between them. CDR3 nucleotides: TGTGCCAGCAGGAGTGTTGAGACCCAGTACTTC. It codes for CASRSVETQYF.

In this sample, this clone turned up a few times. V usage is TRBV25-1 and J usage is TRBJ1-6; TRBD1 is a possible D gene (6 bases). CDR3 length: 12 amino acids. Germline V gene data show CDR1 as MGHDK and CDR2 as SYGVNS. Trimming took 5 bases from V and 8 from J, leaving 7 bases between them. CDR3 DNA: TGTGCCAGCAGTAAGGGGGATTCACCCCTCCACTTT. Amino acids: CASSKGDSPLHF.

The chain recombines TRBV4-1 with TRBJ2-4; D ambiguous. Germline V gene sequence: CDR1 MGHRA, CDR2 YSYEKL. CDR3 length equals 14 residues. Trimming removed 4 bases at V and 6 bases at J, with 13 bases between. CDR3 region: CASSPGENRNIQYF. The CDR3 coding sequence is TGCGCCAGCAGCCCCGGTGAGAATAGAAACATTCAGTACTTC.

This clone appeared a few times. CDR3: CASSQQGRSTDTQYF. Written as DNA, the CDR3 is TGTGCCAGCAGCCAACAGGGAAGGAGCACAGATACGCAGTATTTT. The V and J genes are TRBV6-1 and TRBJ2-3, with TRBD1 as a possible D gene (6 bases). This CDR3 spans 15 amino acids. Germline CDR1 is MNHNS and CDR2 is SASEGT. V lost 6 bases and J 0 bases, leaving 13 bases between the germline ends.

This chain links TRBV7-9 with TRBJ1-4; a possible D gene is TRBD1 (6 bases). The CDR3 is 16 amino acids. Trimming removed 4 bases from V and 0 bases from J, with 12 bases in between. The V gene's germline CDR1 is SEHNR and CDR2 FQNEAQ (reference sequence). The CDR3 loop is CASSSSGGTTNEKLFF. In DNA, the CDR3 is TGTGCCAGCAGCTCTAGCGGGGGCACAACTAATGAAAAACTGTTTTTT. The entire variable domain, with the rest obtained from reference TRBV7-9 and TRBJ1-4, is as follows: DTGVSQNPRHKITKRGQNVTFRCDPISEHNRLYWYRQTLGQGPEFLTYFQNEAQLEKSRLLSDRFSAERPKGSFSTLEIQRTEQGDSAMYLCASSSSGGTTNEKLFFGSGTQLSVL.

There are a few counts of this clone. V and J are TRBV7-6 and TRBJ2-6, with D perhaps matching TRBD1 (6 bases). The CDR3 length is 17 residues. Germline V gene sequence: CDR1 SGHVS, CDR2 FNYEAQ. V was clipped by 0 bases and J by 0 bases, with 9 bases between them. The chain's CDR3 is CASSLAPRGSGANVLTF. The CDR3 DNA reads as TGTGCCAGCAGCTTAGCTCCCAGGGGCTCTGGGGCCAACGTCCTGACTTTC.

The chain couples TRBV18 to TRBJ1-4, with D unclear. V lost 1 base and J 4 bases, leaving 7 bases between the germline ends. Looked up from germline, CDR1 is KGHSH and CDR2 is LQKENI. This CDR3 spans 14 amino acids. CDR3 nucleotide sequence: TGTGCCAGCTCACCACGGGGAGTTAATGAAAAACTGTTTTTT. Its translation: CASSPRGVNEKLFF.

This clone has a handful of counts. The chain joins TRBV19 to TRBJ1-5, with D possibly matching TRBD1 (6 bases). The ends were cut back, 6 bases at V and 1 base at J, with 10 bases in the middle. Germline CDR1 is LNHDA and CDR2 is SQIVND (reference sequence). CDR3 size: 14 residues. Here the CDR3 DNA reads TGTGCCAGTAGAGCAGGGGCAAGCAATCAGCCCCAGCATTTT. This encodes CASRAGASNQPQHF.

This clone turned up a few times. The chain combines TRBV18 with TRBJ1-1, with D possibly TRBD1 on 5 matching bases. Germline V gene sequence: CDR1 KGHSH, CDR2 LQKENI. The length of the CDR3 is 14 residues. Trimming took 3 bases from V and 6 from J, leaving 14 bases between them. The CDR3 here is CASSPGRVSSEAFF. CDR3 DNA sequence: TGTGCCAGCTCACCGGGCAGGGTTAGCTCTGAAGCTTTCTTT.